This T cell receptor (beta chain) comes out of a study of blood T cell repertoires in COVID-19. Whole-study context: Sources were T cells, B-cell-depleted T cells, or PBMCs; the material itself was cDNA or gDNA.

The CDR3 totals 13 residues. V was cut by 7 bases and J by 0 bases, with 7 bases left in between. As originally analysed: Reference gene primer amplification gave nucleated cell count estimates. Produced via immunoSEQ multiplex PCR; TCRdb's table is partial and in-frame only. V, J and clone size derive from that table, while D and trimming were established from the DNA sequence. The sample consists of about 460,000 clones, 88% of them appearing once. Grouping used clinical history reported by participants in a survey and questionnaire. Resolution of symptoms, clearance, or two negative PCRs was present in recovered Cohort 3 donors.

This rearrangement joins TRBV12-3 or TRBV12-4 to TRBJ1-3; no clear D. The sequence was collected from a woman aged 60-75 years who had recovered from COVID-19. The sequencing input was PBMCs or T cells enriched from blood (not recorded which). The DNA for the CDR3 is TGTGCCAGCAAGCTCTTCTCTGGAAACACCATATATTTT. As protein: CASKLFSGNTIYF.